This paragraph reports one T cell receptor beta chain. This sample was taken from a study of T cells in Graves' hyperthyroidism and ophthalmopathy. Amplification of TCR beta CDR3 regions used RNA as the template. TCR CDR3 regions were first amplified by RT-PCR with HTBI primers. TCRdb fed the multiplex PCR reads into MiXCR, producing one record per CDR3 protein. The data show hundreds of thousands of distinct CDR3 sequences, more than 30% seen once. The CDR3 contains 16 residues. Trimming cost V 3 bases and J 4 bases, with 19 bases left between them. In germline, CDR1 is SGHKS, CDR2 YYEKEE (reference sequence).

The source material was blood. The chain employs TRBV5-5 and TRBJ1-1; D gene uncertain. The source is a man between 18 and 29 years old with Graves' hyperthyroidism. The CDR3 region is CASSSDGWVGGTEAFF. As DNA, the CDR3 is TGTGCCAGCAGCTCAGACGGGTGGGTCGGAGGCACTGAAGCTTTCTTT.